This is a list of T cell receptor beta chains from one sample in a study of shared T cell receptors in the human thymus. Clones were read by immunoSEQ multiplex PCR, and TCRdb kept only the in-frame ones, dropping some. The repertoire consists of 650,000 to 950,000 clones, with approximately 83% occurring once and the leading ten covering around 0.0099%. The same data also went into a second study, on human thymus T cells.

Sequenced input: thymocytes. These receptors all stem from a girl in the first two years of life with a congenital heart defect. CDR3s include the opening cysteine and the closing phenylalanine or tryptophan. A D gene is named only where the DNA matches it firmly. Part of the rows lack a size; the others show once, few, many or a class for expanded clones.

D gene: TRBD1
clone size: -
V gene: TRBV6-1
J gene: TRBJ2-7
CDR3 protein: CASNNRGRYEQYF
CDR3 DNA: TGTGCCAGCAATAACAGGGGTAGATACGAGCAGTACTTC

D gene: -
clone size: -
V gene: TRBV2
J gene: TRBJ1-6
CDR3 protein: CASTRHAPNSPLHF
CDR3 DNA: TGTGCCAGCACGAGACATGCCCCTAATTCACCCCTCCACTTT

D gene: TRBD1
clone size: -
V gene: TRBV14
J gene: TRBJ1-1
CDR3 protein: CASSQDRDRGPNTEAFF
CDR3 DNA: TGTGCCAGCAGCCAAGACCGGGACAGAGGACCTAACACTGAAGCTTTCTTT

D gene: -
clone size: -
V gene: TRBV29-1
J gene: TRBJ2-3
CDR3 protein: CSTRQTDTQYF
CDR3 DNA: TGCAGCACCAGACAGACAGATACGCAGTATTTT

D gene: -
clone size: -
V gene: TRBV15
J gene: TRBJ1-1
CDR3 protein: CATSRLLATEAFF
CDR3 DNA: TGTGCCACCAGCAGGCTTTTGGCCACTGAAGCTTTCTTT

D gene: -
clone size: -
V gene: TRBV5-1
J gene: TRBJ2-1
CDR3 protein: CASSQNNEQFF
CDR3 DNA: TGCGCCAGCAGCCAAAACAATGAGCAGTTCTTC

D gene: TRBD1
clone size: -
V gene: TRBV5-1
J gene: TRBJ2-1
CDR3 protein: CASSFASREGAPDNEQFF
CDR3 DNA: TGCGCCAGCAGCTTTGCCTCCCGTGAGGGGGCGCCGGACAATGAGCAGTTCTTC

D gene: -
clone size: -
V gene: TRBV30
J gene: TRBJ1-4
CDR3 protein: CAWSCPGVTTNEKLFF
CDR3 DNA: TGTGCCTGGAGCTGTCCTGGAGTAACAACTAATGAAAAACTGTTTTTT

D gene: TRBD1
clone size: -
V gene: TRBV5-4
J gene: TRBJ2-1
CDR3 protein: CASSSDRLSYNEQFF
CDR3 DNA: TGTGCCAGCAGTTCGGACAGGCTCTCCTACAATGAGCAGTTCTTC

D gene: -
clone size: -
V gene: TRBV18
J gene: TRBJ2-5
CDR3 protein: CASSPLGSGRVEIQETQYF
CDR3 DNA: TGTGCCAGCTCACCACTTGGATCTGGCAGGGTTGAGATCCAAGAGACCCAGTACTTC

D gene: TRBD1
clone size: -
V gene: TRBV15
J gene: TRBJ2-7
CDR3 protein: CATRADRAPDEQYF
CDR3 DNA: TGTGCCACCAGGGCGGACAGGGCGCCCGACGAGCAGTACTTC

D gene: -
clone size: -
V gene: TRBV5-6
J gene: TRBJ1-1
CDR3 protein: CASSLLEGFYEAFF
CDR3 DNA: TGTGCCAGCAGCTTGTTGGAGGGCTTTTACGAAGCTTTCTTT

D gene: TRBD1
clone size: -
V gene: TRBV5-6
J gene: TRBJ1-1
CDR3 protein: CASSLGGQGIPRGDEAFF
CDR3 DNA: TGTGCCAGCAGCTTGGGGGGACAGGGCATCCCCAGGGGCGATGAAGCTTTCTTT

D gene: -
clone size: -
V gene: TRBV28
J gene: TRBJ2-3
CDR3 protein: CASSEFEAGAVPRDTQYF
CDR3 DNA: TGTGCCAGCAGTGAATTCGAGGCGGGGGCTGTTCCGAGAGATACGCAGTATTTT

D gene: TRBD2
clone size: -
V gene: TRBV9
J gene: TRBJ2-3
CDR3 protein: CASSVSAGVNRSTDTQYF
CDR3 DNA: TGTGCCAGCAGCGTATCCGCGGGGGTAAACCGGTCCACAGATACGCAGTATTTT

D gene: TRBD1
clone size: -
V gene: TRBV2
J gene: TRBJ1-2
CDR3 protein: CASANRPDRVFGYGYTF
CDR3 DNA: TGTGCCAGCGCCAACCGGCCGGACAGGGTCTTCGGCTATGGCTACACCTTC

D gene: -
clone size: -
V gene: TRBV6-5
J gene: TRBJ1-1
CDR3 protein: CASTALRRGTEAFF
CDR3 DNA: TGTGCCAGCACCGCCCTACGCAGGGGCACTGAAGCTTTCTTT

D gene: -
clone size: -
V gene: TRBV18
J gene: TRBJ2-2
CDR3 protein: CASSPRWGQNTGELFF
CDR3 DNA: TGTGCCAGCTCACCACGCTGGGGACAGAACACCGGGGAGCTGTTTTTT

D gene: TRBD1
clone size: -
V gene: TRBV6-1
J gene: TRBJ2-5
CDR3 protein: CASSERSIRDRGALRETQYF
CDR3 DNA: TGTGCCAGCAGTGAAAGGTCTATTCGGGACAGGGGAGCGTTGCGGGAGACCCAGTACTTC

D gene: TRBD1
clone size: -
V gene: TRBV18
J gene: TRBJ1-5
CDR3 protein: CASSLSTGTGTNNGGKNSNQPQHF
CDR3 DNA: TGTGCCAGCTCACTATCTACTGGGACAGGAACAAATAATGGAGGGAAAAATAGCAATCAGCCCCAGCATTTT

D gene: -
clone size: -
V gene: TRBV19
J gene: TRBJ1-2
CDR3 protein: CASSIQSGGNYGYTF
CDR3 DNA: TGTGCCAGTAGTATTCAAAGCGGAGGTAACTATGGCTACACCTTC

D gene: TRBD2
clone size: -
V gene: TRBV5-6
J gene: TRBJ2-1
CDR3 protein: CASSPSGGASNEQFF
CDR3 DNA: TGTGCCAGCAGCCCCAGCGGGGGGGCGTCTAATGAGCAGTTCTTC

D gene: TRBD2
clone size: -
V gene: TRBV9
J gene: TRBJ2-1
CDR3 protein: CASSAQREGSHEQFF
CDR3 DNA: TGTGCCAGCAGCGCGCAAAGGGAGGGGTCCCATGAGCAGTTCTTC

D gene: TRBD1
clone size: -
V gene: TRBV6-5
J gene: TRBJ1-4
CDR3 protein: CASSSRTGTGNEKLFF
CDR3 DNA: TGTGCCAGCAGTTCACGAACCGGGACAGGGAACGAAAAACTGTTTTTT

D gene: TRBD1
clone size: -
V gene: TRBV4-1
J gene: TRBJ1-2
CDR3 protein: CASSPPGQGSNGYTF
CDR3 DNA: TGCGCCAGCAGCCCTCCCGGACAGGGGAGTAATGGCTACACCTTC

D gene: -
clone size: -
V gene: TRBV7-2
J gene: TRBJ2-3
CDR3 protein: CASRAASTDTQYF
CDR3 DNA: TGTGCCAGCAGGGCGGCTAGCACAGATACGCAGTATTTT

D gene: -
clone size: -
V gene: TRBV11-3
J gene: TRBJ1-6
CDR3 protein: CASSFSSSYNSPLHF
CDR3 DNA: TGTGCCAGCAGCTTTAGTAGCTCCTATAATTCACCCCTCCACTTT

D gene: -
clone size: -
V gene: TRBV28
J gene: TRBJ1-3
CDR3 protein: CASSFERDRGNTIYF
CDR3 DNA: TGTGCCAGCAGTTTCGAGCGGGACCGCGGAAACACCATATATTTT

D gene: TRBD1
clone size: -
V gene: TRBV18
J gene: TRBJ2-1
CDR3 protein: CASSPGTGYNEQFF
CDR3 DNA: TGTGCCAGCTCACCTGGGACAGGCTACAATGAGCAGTTCTTC

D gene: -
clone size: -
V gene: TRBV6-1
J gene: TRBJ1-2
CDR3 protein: CASSERGPDTF
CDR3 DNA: TGTGCCAGCAGTGAGCGAGGCCCAGACACCTTC

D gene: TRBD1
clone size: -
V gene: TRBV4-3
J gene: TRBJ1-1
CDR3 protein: CASSQTGNHTEAFF
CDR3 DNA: TGCGCCAGCAGCCAGACAGGGAACCACACTGAAGCTTTCTTT

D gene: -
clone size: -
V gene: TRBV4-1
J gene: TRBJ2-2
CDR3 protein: CASSQDLRRNGELFF
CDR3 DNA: TGCGCCAGCAGCCAAGATCTGAGGAGGAACGGGGAGCTGTTTTTT

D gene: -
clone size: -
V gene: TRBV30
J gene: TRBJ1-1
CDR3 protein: CAWRWRRGTLNTEAFF
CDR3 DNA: TGTGCCTGGAGATGGAGGCGGGGGACCCTGAACACTGAAGCTTTCTTT

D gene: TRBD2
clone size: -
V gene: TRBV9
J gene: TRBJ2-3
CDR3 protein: CASSAISAGGNIDTQYF
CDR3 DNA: TGTGCCAGCAGCGCCATCAGTGCGGGGGGGAATATAGATACGCAGTATTTT

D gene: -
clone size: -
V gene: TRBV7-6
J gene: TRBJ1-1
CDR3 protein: CASSSREGDTEAFF
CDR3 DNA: TGTGCCAGCAGCTCCAGGGAGGGGGACACTGAAGCTTTCTTT

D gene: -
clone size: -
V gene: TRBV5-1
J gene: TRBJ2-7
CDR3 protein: CASSLMRQEESYEQYF
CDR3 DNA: TGCGCCAGCAGCTTGATGAGACAGGAGGAGTCCTACGAGCAGTACTTC

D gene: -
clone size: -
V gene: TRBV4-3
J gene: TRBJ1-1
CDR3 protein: CASSPFETGTPNTEAFF
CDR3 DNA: TGCGCCAGCAGCCCTTTCGAAACCGGGACACCTAACACTGAAGCTTTCTTT

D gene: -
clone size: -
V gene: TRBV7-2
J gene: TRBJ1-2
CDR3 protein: CASSLTTDGYTF
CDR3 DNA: TGTGCCAGCAGCTTAACTACGGATGGCTACACCTTC

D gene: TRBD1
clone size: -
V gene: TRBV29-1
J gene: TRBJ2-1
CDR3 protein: CSVHRLGTAYNEQFF
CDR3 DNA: TGCAGCGTTCACAGGTTAGGGACAGCCTACAATGAGCAGTTCTTC

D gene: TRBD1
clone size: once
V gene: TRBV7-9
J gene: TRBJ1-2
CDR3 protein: CASSSYPGTGYGYTF
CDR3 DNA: TGTGCCAGCAGCTCCTATCCCGGGACAGGCTATGGCTACACCTTC

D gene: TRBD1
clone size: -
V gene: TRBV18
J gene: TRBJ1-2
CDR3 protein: CASSRRDRGLNGYTF
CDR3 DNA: TGTGCCAGCTCACGGCGGGACAGGGGGCTGAATGGCTACACCTTC